This T cell receptor (beta chain) was sequenced during a study of cytomegalovirus exposure and HLA in healthy donors (dated by TCRdb to 2017 to 2019). Study-level background: An earlier analysis of roughly 610 of the donors reported 276 Gb of sequence data and 90 million to 120 million unique TCR beta sequences obtained from some 170 million T cells. The T cell repertoires of several hundred subjects were profiled by immunosequencing and related to cytomegalovirus serostatus. Among some 400 genotyped donors of the cohort, an average of about 220,000 unique TCR beta nucleotide sequences was sequenced per donor, of which approximately 18% were non-productive. Roughly 290 gigabases of sequencing data and around 80 million unique TCR sequences made up an early release that covered 500 to 700 HLA-typed donors. Along with the 666-subject first cohort, a separate validation cohort of over a hundred different subjects was used. A later analysis re-analyzed previously published TCR beta repertoires from 500 to 700 donors and added high-resolution HLA genotyping to study TCR occurrence patterns. Class I and class II HLA loci were covered by the typing at four-digit resolution. A later genetic analysis took genome-wide SNP genotypes for 398 of the 666 donors and used that subset as a discovery cohort. Among the approximately 400 genotyped donors, around 79% belonged to the genetic ancestry cluster associated with self-reported Caucasian donors. High-throughput TCR immunosequencing, statistical association of individual TCRs with disease status, and machine learning were combined to predict cytomegalovirus infection status. Donor age, sex, ethnicity and CMV serostatus were collected together with the repertoire data. The study aimed to test whether signatures of past pathogen exposure could be identified by cataloging public T cell receptors. The number of donors typed differed by locus, with 629-630 for A, B, C, DRB1 and DQB1, around 500 for DQA1, about 610 for DPA1, and some 470 for DPB1. All discovery cohort repertoires had been generated using a single sequencing platform. An earlier analysis of approximately 580 of the donors used high-throughput TCR beta sequencing to judge whether each TCR beta V gene segment behaved as functional or pseudogenic. Rather than drawing on any new phenotypic data, the later analysis identified candidate immune exposures from TCR beta sequences and the way those sequences occurred across donors. About five DR-DQ haplotypes were handled as single units for association and clustering because linkage in the cohort was strong.

Library construction relied on the immunoSEQ multiplex PCR assay. For the multiplex PCR, a mixture combining 60 forward primers for TCR Vbeta segments and 13 reverse primers for TCR Jbeta segments was used. Amplification of the CDR3 region of rearranged TCR beta genes was performed with a multiplex PCR assay on genomic DNA. Amplified TCR beta libraries were sequenced as 87-base-pair reads on the Illumina HiSeq System. Per the source publication's procedure: Across the 666 repertoires, a later analysis counted roughly 84 million unique TCR beta chains, 9.5 million to 12 million of which were shared by at least two donors. Raw reads were error-corrected and collapsed into unique sequences by a nearest-neighbor algorithm in which closely related sequences were merged to remove PCR and sequencing errors. Alignment of CDR3 sequences to IMGT reference sequences was used to assign V, D and J gene segments. Each retained sequence needed at least a six-nucleotide match to both a V gene segment and a J gene segment. Rearrangements were called productive when the CDR3 lacked stop codons and stayed in frame with V and J; all others were non-productive. CDR3 was defined according to IMGT convention as the region running from the second conserved V-encoded cysteine to the conserved J-encoded phenylalanine. In an earlier analysis of 587 of the donors, sequences lacking an unambiguous match to a single V gene segment were excluded. In an earlier analysis of a few hundred of the donors, V segments were called functional above 56.7% productive rearrangements and were called segregating when the between-donor standard deviation exceeded 5%. A statistical classification framework was built to diagnose cytomegalovirus status from the catalog of TCR beta chain sequences. In a later analysis, V and J genes were assigned by comparing TCR nucleotide sequences against IMGT/GENE-DB human TR gene sequences. A later analysis assigned CDR3 sequences and most-parsimonious VDJ recombination scenarios with the TCRdist pipeline. In a later analysis, each TCR beta chain was defined by its CDR3 amino acid sequence together with its V-gene family, and reads lacking a unique V-gene family were excluded. A later analysis removed 500 to 600 highly shared, low-generation-probability nucleotide sequences to deal with suspected cross-contamination and a sequencing artifact. In a later analysis, a clonal expansion index was calculated for each public chain from normalized within-repertoire ranks of inferred template counts. Generation probabilities in a later analysis came from a VDJ recombination model fitted to out-of-frame rearrangements, and those results were checked against IGoR. In a later analysis, hypergeometric tests were used to score TCR-TCR, TCR-HLA and TCR-CMV co-occurrence, with a repertoire-size bias correction applied to TCR pairs. A later analysis estimated false discovery rates by permuting HLA or CMV assignments 20 times. In a later analysis, co-occurring TCRs were grouped using DBSCAN, with TCRdist sequence similarity added in when clustering inside HLA-allele-positive subsets. Repertoires with fewer than 30,000 or more than 120,000 public chains, plus five repertoires with anomalous nucleotide sharing, were excluded from co-occurrence clustering. In TCRdb, the immuneACCESS table is reduced to in-frame sequences with V and J assigned. These tables do not hold every clone; where another copy was compared, an unresolved V gene accounts for under half, and the others remain unexplained. The V and J calls and clone size are taken from that table; D and trimming were inferred from the DNA. Within this sample are roughly 140,000 clones, with 75% to 90% of them counted one time only. The top ten clones comprise 0.95% to 1.5% of the sample.

Comment on this clone: What this receptor recognizes is not known. Base qualities were left out, and no much larger clone turns up one base away.

The cohort consisted of 670 or so healthy bone marrow donors. Cohort members were all nominally healthy when sampled, although unrecorded immune exposures were likely present. The donor tested CMV seronegative, placing the donor among the 350 or so seronegative members of the cohort. A peripheral blood sample was collected from each donor, and TCR beta sequencing was performed on peripheral blood mononuclear cells. The Qiagen DNeasy Blood Extraction Kit was used to extract genomic DNA from the blood cell samples. The germline V end is reduced by 3 bases and the J end by 2 bases; junction bases left unmatched: 4. Inclusive of the bounding cysteine and phenylalanine, the CDR3 is 16 residues long. Here the CDR3 DNA is all that survives: 48 bases in frame from base 1. From a lookup of the germline V gene, CDR1 and CDR2 are SGHNT and YENEEA. The research as a whole found: In a later analysis, several top co-occurrence clusters were reported to appear linked to parvovirus B19, influenza, CMV and Epstein-Barr virus. In a later analysis, the rate of TCR association differed among HLA loci, with DRB1 alleles having the most associated TCRs and HLA-C alleles having the fewest. While some public TCRs were present in many individuals, most TCR sequences turned up only very rarely across donors. For the cohort, immune exposure information was limited to CMV serostatus. Correlated functional status among segregating V segments might reflect linkage disequilibrium, but an unknown experimental factor could not be ruled out. In both the original and validation cohorts, the classifier was reported to diagnose cytomegalovirus status with high specificity and sensitivity. Sequencing depth was assumed to be roughly uniform across donors in the presence/absence analyses, though that assumption may not hold. Compared with equally common non-associated chains, HLA-associated TCR beta chains in a later analysis were more clonally expanded and had lower generation probabilities. Strong co-occurrence of HLA alleles, especially DR and DQ, made assigning TCR associations to individual alleles difficult. This cohort had only TCR beta chains sequenced, and the lack of alpha or paired-chain data limited which features could be detected. A total of 150 to 200 TCR beta chains were listed by the study as associated with cytomegalovirus. Some IMGT-functional V segments, including TRBV6-2 and TRBV6-3, could not be told apart with the 87-base-pair reads, so those segments were excluded. Because some donors lacked HLA typing at each locus, the association tests relied only on the typed subset. The authors suggested that the approach could potentially be extended to other disease states and immunological phenotypes. A further reported finding was that TCR beta sequences accurately predicted the HLA-A and HLA-B alleles for most subjects in the first cohort. A later genetic analysis associated a missense DCLRE1C variant with V-gene and J-gene trimming of TCR beta chains, and an independent cohort replicated the association. A later analysis associated 16,951 TCR beta sequences with specific HLA alleles at a false discovery rate of 0.05. According to a later genetic analysis, donors in an Asian-associated ancestry cluster had fewer N-insertions in productive TCRs than the approximately 670-donor mean. In vitro tests confirmed that a few of the cytomegalovirus-associated TCR beta chains recognize cytomegalovirus antigens. A group of highly shared sequence variants was considered likely to be a technical artifact of the sequencing pipeline. In an earlier analysis of around 600 of the donors, most TCR beta V segments were observed in productive rearrangements about 90% or about 30% of the time, broadly matching IMGT annotations. Most CMV-associated TCR beta chains appeared to be HLA-restricted in a later analysis, and the HLA associations seemed to be driven largely by CMV exposure. Because counts were too low, about 18 rarely observed V segments, including chromosome 9 orphons, were excluded from the earlier analysis of some 590 of the donors.

The V gene is TRBV11-3 and the J gene is TRBJ2-2, with 9 junctional bases fitting TRBD2. This TCR was recovered from a female donor in good health and CMV-seronegative. Sequencing input: PBMCs. For the CDR3, the sequence is CASSFGLAGNTGELFF. The nucleotide sequence reads as follows: TGTGCCAGCAGCTTTGGGCTAGCGGGAAACACCGGGGAGCTGTTTTTT.